A single sample gave rise to the 20 T cell receptor beta chains below, sequenced in a study of T cells after yellow fever vaccination (dated by TCRdb to between 2018 and 2021). The library was made by 5' RACE. The data were produced on an Illumina NovaSeq 6000. TCRdb reprocessed the public reads (quality trimming at Q25 with fastp, clone calling with MiXCR) and kept in-frame beta chains. Identical CDR3 protein sequences are pooled into one entry, listed with their most common genes and DNA. The sample yields about 320,000 distinct CDR3 sequences; around 4.5% were counted once. The top ten hold roughly a fifth of the sample. The treatment or condition label corresponds to: live attenuated yellow fever vaccine strain. Here the sequenced sample was PBMCs, taken 15 days after the yellow fever booster vaccination. The receptors originated from a man aged 18 to 29 who received the YFV17D yellow fever vaccine.

The rearrangement joins TRBV5-1 to TRBJ1-3; the D is unclear. The germline V gene encodes CDR1 SGHRS and CDR2 YFSETQ. Trimming shortened V by 4 bases and J by 2 bases, and 7 bases separated the two germline ends. This CDR3 comprises 13 residues. CDR3 loop: CASSEVPGNTIYF. The CDR3 nucleotides read TGCGCCAGCAGCGAGGTTCCTGGAAACACCATATATTTT.

This clonotype was detected many times. This sequence joins TRBV4-3 and TRBJ2-7; the D is unclear. CDR1 and CDR2 (germline): LGHNA, YSLEER. The CDR3 runs to 15 residues. Trimming cost V 0 bases and J 1 base, with 10 bases left between them. The CDR3 nucleotides are TGCGCCAGCAGCCAAGATCGAAGTTTTTCCTACGAGCAGTACTTC. It is translated as CASSQDRSFSYEQYF.

This clonotype was observed at least ten times. The V call is TRBV5-1, the J call TRBJ2-7, with unresolved D. The ends were cut back, 5 bases at V and 7 bases at J, with 25 bases in the middle. The CDR3 has 16 amino acids. Germline lookup yields CDR1 SGHRS and CDR2 YFSETQ. CDR3 sequence reads: CASRPPAASHSQEQYF. CDR3 DNA: TGCGCCAGCAGACCTCCCGCTGCCAGCCACTCCCAGGAGCAGTACTTC.

This clonotype was seen at least ten times. The rearrangement links TRBV27 to TRBJ2-7; 10 nucleotides align to TRBD1. Trimming removed 6 bases from V and 2 bases from J; junction bases left unmatched: 7. The CDR3 covers 15 residues. The germline gives CDR1 MNHEY, CDR2 SMNVEV (reference sequence). The CDR3 region is CASRRQGAQPYEQYV. The CDR3 nucleotides are TGTGCCAGCAGGAGACAGGGGGCGCAGCCCTACGAGCAGTACGTC.

This clonotype has at least ten counts. The rearrangement uses TRBV4-3 and TRBJ1-5; D perhaps matches TRBD1 (5 bases). Germline CDR1 is LGHNA and CDR2 is YSLEER. The V end was cut by 4 bases, the J end by 1 base, with 20 bases between. The CDR3 is 18 residues long. This CDR3 reads CASSPYHTGTLSNQPQHF. The CDR3 DNA sequence: TGCGCCAGCAGCCCGTACCATACCGGGACTTTAAGCAATCAGCCCCAGCATTTT.

This clonotype was observed at least ten times. The chain is built from TRBV5-1 and TRBJ2-5; D gene unclear. Germline assignment: CDR1 SGHRS and CDR2 YFSETQ. The V end was cut by 4 bases, the J end by 5 bases, with 9 bases between. The CDR3 is 12 amino acids. The CDR3 DNA is TGCGCCAGCAGCGGCAGTGGTGAGACCCAGTACTTC. Translating gives CASSGSGETQYF.

This clonotype occurred many times. The chain has TRBV5-5 and TRBJ2-1; no definite D call. V dropped 4 bases and J dropped 10 bases, with 21 bases sitting between them. Germline CDR1 reads SGHKS; CDR2 reads YYEKEE (reference sequence). This CDR3 spans 15 amino acids. CDR3 sequence reads: CASSAITPPVREQFF. As DNA, the CDR3 is TGTGCCAGCAGCGCGATAACACCCCCCGTGCGAGAGCAGTTCTTC.

This clonotype showed up many times. The chain recombines TRBV4-2 with TRBJ1-1, with D unresolved. The CDR3 runs 12 residues. Germline values: CDR1 LGHNA, CDR2 YNFKEQ. Trimming left V 4 bases short and J 7 bases short, with 10 bases between. Written as DNA, the CDR3 is TGTGCCAGCAGCCCCGGACGGGGTGAAGCTTTCTTT. It specifies CASSPGRGEAFF.

This clonotype was seen repeatedly, ten times or more. The chain carries TRBV24-1 and TRBJ2-7, with D uncertain. V lost 8 bases and J lost 3, with 7 bases in between. Looked up from germline, CDR1 is KGHDR and CDR2 is SFDVKD. CDR3 length equals 11 residues. In DNA form, the CDR3 reads TGTGCCACCAAGGTTGGCTACGAGCAGTACGTC. It translates to CATKVGYEQYV.

Many counts were recorded for this clonotype. The V call is TRBV20-1, the J call TRBJ2-3, with a possible D match to TRBD2 (5 bases). The length of the CDR3 is 13 residues. The germline V gene has CDR1 DFQATT and CDR2 SNEGSKA (reference sequence). CDR3 nucleotide sequence: TGCAGAACAGCGGAACTTTTCACAGATACGCAGTATTTT. As protein: CRTAELFTDTQYF.

CDR3 amino acids: CASSSSGGAPTDTQYF. The CDR3 nucleotides read TGTGCCAGCAGCAGCAGCGGGGGGGCACCCACAGATACGCAGTATTTT. The rearrangement joins TRBV7-6 to TRBJ2-3, with 10 bases identical to TRBD2. This CDR3 has 16 amino acids. The V segment lost 5 bases and the J segment 2 bases; nucleotides outside the gene matches: 7. CDR1 SGHVS and CDR2 FNYEAQ come from the germline V gene.

This clonotype was observed at least ten times. The V and J genes are TRBV6-5 and TRBJ2-4; D not certain. Germline lookup yields CDR1 MNHEY and CDR2 SVGAGI. The V end lost 5 bases, the J end lost 5 bases, and 7 bases lay between the germline ends. The CDR3 loop spans 12 amino acids. The CDR3 region has the DNA TGTGCCAGCAGTGGCTCGGAAAACATTCAGTACTTC. Its translation is CASSGSENIQYF.

The chain uses TRBV9 and TRBJ1-2; D is ambiguous. The V gene's germline CDR1 is SGDLS and CDR2 YYNGEE. The V end lost 0 bases, the J end lost 1 base, and 16 bases lay between the germline ends. The CDR3 has 17 amino acids. Here the CDR3 reads CASSVGKGDTHNYGYTF. The CDR3, as DNA: TGTGCCAGCAGCGTAGGAAAAGGCGACACACATAACTATGGCTACACCTTC.

This clonotype was picked up many times. V usage is TRBV10-3 and J usage is TRBJ2-1; D call uncertain. The CDR3 is 16 amino acids. CDR1 is ENHRY and CDR2 is SYGVKD in the germline V gene. V was pared by 0 bases and J by 6 bases, with 15 bases between. CDR3 sequence reads: CAISESTAAWVNEQFF. CDR3 bases: TGTGCCATCAGTGAGTCGACGGCGGCCTGGGTCAATGAGCAGTTCTTC.

In this sample, this clonotype turned up a few times. V usage is TRBV5-4 and J usage is TRBJ2-1; 9 bases fit TRBD2. V dropped 3 bases and J dropped 10; count of bases not matched to a gene: 14. Germline V lookup: CDR1 SGHNT, CDR2 YYREEE (reference sequence). The CDR3 is 16 amino acids. The CDR3 DNA reads TGTGCCAGCAGCTCCCTAGCGGGGTTGTCGTCTTCCGAGCAGTTCTTC. It encodes CASSSLAGLSSSEQFF.

This clonotype was found many times. The chain employs TRBV9 and TRBJ1-6, with D perhaps matching TRBD1 (6 bases). V was cut by 4 bases and J by 7 bases, with 9 bases left in between. CDR3 length: 13 residues. CDR1 is SGDLS and CDR2 is YYNGEE in the germline V gene. CDR3 residues: CASSSGTNSPLHF. In DNA, the CDR3 is TGTGCCAGCAGCTCCGGGACAAATTCACCCCTCCACTTT.

This clonotype came up many times. The V and J genes are TRBV15 and TRBJ2-7; D remains unclear. V was pared by 3 bases and J by 5 bases, with 11 bases between. Germline assignment: CDR1 LNHNV and CDR2 YYDKDF (reference sequence). The CDR3 spans 13 residues. CDR3 nucleotides: TGTGCCACCAGCAGCCGCTGGCTCGACGAGCAGTACGTC. This encodes CATSSRWLDEQYV.

V and J are TRBV19 and TRBJ1-1, with D maybe TRBD1 (6 bases). Germline lookup yields CDR1 LNHDA and CDR2 SQIVND (reference sequence). V shed 8 bases and J shed 0 bases, with 16 bases lying between them. This CDR3 region has 15 residues. DNA for the CDR3: TGTGCCAGTTTACAGGGCGCGAACTTGAACACTGAAGCTTTCTTT. It translates to CASLQGANLNTEAFF.

In its sample, this clonotype was seen many times. This chain uses TRBV7-2 with TRBJ1-2; D may be TRBD1 (5 bases). Germline lookup yields CDR1 SGHTA and CDR2 FQGNSA. Trimming removed 5 bases at V and 10 bases at J, with 23 bases between. The CDR3 contains 15 residues. The CDR3 loop reads CASSRRRAGRHDYTF. CDR3 in DNA: TGTGCCAGCAGCCGACGGCGGGCAGGGAGGCATGACTACACCTTC.

This chain connects TRBV7-2 to TRBJ2-6; D possibly corresponds to TRBD1 (5 bases). V dropped 6 bases and J dropped 1 base, with 10 bases sitting between them. From germline, CDR1 is SGHTA and CDR2 FQGNSA. The CDR3 is made up of 15 amino acids. CDR3 sequence reads: CASSAQGSGANVLTF. CDR3 DNA: TGTGCCAGCAGTGCCCAGGGTTCTGGGGCCAACGTCCTGACTTTC. Looking up the rest from reference TRBV7-2 and TRBJ2-6 gives the full variable domain: GAGVSQSPSNKVTEKGKDVELRCDPISGHTALYWYRQSLGQGLEFLIYFQGNSAPDKSGLPSDRFSAERTGGSVSTLTIQRTQQEDSAVYLCASSAQGSGANVLTFGAGSRLTVL.